The 25 T cell receptor beta chains presented below share a single source sample, sequenced in a study of blood T cells in healthy people across ages. A second PCR, run for roughly 7 to 12 cycles, used a sample-barcoded 5' primer plus a J-beta primer mix. TCRdb re-analysed the 5' RACE reads in MiXCR, keeping a single row per CDR3 protein. The sample shows 1,300,000 or so distinct CDR3 sequences, approximately 60% of them seen only once. The material sequenced was blood. The receptors were sampled from a man aged 18 to 29 in good health.

The chain joins TRBV6-1 to TRBJ1-5, with D perhaps TRBD1 (5 bases). This CDR3 spans 16 amino acids. Germline CDR1 and CDR2: MNHNS and SASEGT. V lost 4 bases and J 1 base, leaving 14 bases between the germline ends. This chain's CDR3 is CASSAPGFRSNQPQHF. CDR3 nucleotides: TGTGCCAGCAGTGCCCCAGGGTTTCGAAGCAATCAGCCCCAGCATTTT.

Turning to this clonotype: A much bigger clone sits one base away, suggesting this may be a read error. The chain combines TRBV28 with TRBJ2-5; D unresolved. The CDR3 covers 14 residues. Looked up from germline, CDR1 is MDHEN and CDR2 is SYDVKM. The CDR3 bases are TGTGCCGGCAGTTTAAGACCCGCACAAGAGACCCAGTACTTC. Translation gives CAGSLRPAQETQYF.

In this sample, this clonotype turned up a few times. V is TRBV15 and J is TRBJ2-7; 7 nucleotides line up with TRBD2. V trimming: 0 bases; J trimming: 3 bases; junction bases outside the gene matches: 8. Germline V gene data show CDR1 as LNHNV and CDR2 as YYDKDF (reference sequence). This CDR3 spans 16 amino acids. The CDR3 spells CATSREGASGIYEQYF. Here the CDR3 DNA reads TGTGCCACCAGCAGAGAAGGGGCTAGCGGAATCTACGAGCAGTACTTC.

The gene calls are TRBV27 and TRBJ2-1; no firm D call. The V gene's germline CDR1 is MNHEY and CDR2 SMNVEV (reference sequence). V lost 0 bases, J lost 1 base, and 7 bases lay in between. The CDR3 sequence is 15 residues long. The CDR3 nucleotides read TGTGCCAGCAGTTTATCGATCGGTTCCTACAATGAGCAGTTCTTC. Its translation is CASSLSIGSYNEQFF.

The V call is TRBV11-2, the J call TRBJ2-1; 7 bases fit TRBD2. The J call may be faulty, since TRBJ2-7 better matches the DNA end. Per germline, CDR1 SGHAT and CDR2 FQNNGV. This CDR3 has 15 amino acids. The DNA of the CDR3 is TGTGCCAGCAGCTTTCGACTAGCAAGGCTTTTTGAGCAGTACTTC. Its protein is CASSFRLARLFEQYF.

The rearrangement joins TRBV19 to TRBJ1-1; no firm D call. Germline V CDR1 and CDR2: LNHDA, SQIVND (reference sequence). V was pared by 6 bases and J by 4 bases, with 12 bases between. The CDR3 has 13 amino acids. The CDR3 coding sequence is TGTGCCAGTAGCCGTTCCGTTTCCACTGAAGCTTTCTTT. Residues: CASSRSVSTEAFF. Looking up the rest from reference TRBV19 and TRBJ1-1 gives the full variable domain: DGGITQSPKYLFRKEGQNVTLSCEQNLNHDAMYWYRQDPGQGLRLIYYSQIVNDFQKGDIAEGYSVSREKKESFPLTVTSAQKNPTAFYLCASSRSVSTEAFFGQGTRLTVV.

The chain carries TRBV3-1 and TRBJ2-7; the D is unclear. The CDR3 extends over 14 amino acids. V lost 0 bases to trimming and J lost 3 bases, with 9 bases between them. CDR1 is LGHDT, CDR2 YNNKEL, per germline (reference sequence). The CDR3 DNA is TGTGCCAGCAGCCAAGATGGTGTCGGCTACGAGCAGTACTTC. Residues: CASSQDGVGYEQYF.

This clonotype was counted a few times. The chain couples TRBV20-1 to TRBJ2-1, with TRBD2 identical over 7 bases. The J segment lost 10 bases and the V segment lost 2 bases, leaving 8 bases of the junction unmatched. The length of the CDR3 is 13 residues. From germline, CDR1 is DFQATT and CDR2 SNEGSKA (reference sequence). CDR3 in amino acids: CSARTGGQGEQFF. The CDR3, as DNA: TGCAGTGCTAGAACGGGGGGTCAGGGAGAGCAGTTCTTC.

In this sample, this clonotype turned up once. The chain uses TRBV18 and TRBJ1-1; 10 bases line up with TRBD1. This CDR3 spans 18 amino acids. CDR1 KGHSH and CDR2 LQKENI come from the germline V gene. V was pared by 3 bases and J by 6 bases, with 16 bases of the junction left unmatched. CDR3 in amino acids: CASSPLQRIGTGEPEAFF. CDR3 nucleotide sequence: TGTGCCAGCTCACCTCTGCAGAGGATCGGGACAGGGGAACCTGAAGCTTTCTTT.

This clonotype was found once. Relative to the germline gene, one junction end is altered; a read error may explain this. The V gene is TRBV24-1, the J gene TRBJ1-5, with TRBD1 matching over 9 bases. Germline CDR1 reads KGHDR; CDR2 reads SFDVKD. CDR3 length: 16 amino acids. CDR3 bases: TGTGCCACCAGTGATCACACAGGGGGCTGGAATCGGCCCCAGCATTTT. This codes for CATSDHTGGWNRPQHF.

This chain links TRBV4-1 with TRBJ2-3, with D hard to call. This CDR3 contains 16 residues. Germline lookup yields CDR1 MGHRA and CDR2 YSYEKL. The V end lost 0 bases, the J end lost 2 bases, and 12 bases lay between the germline ends. The CDR3 region is CASSQDSQGPTDTQYF. The CDR3 nucleotides are TGCGCCAGCAGCCAAGATTCCCAAGGACCCACAGATACGCAGTATTTT.

The J gene is TRBJ2-3, the V gene TRBV2, with 8 bases aligning to TRBD1. Unmatched junction bases numbered 6, after V lost 6 bases and J lost 1 base. Germline V CDR1 and CDR2: SNHLY, FYNNEI. The CDR3 is 15 amino acids. CDR3 coding DNA: TGTGCCAGCAGGGACAGGGAGGAGCGCACAGATACGCAGTATTTT. Its translation is CASRDREERTDTQYF. Based on the CDR3 plus reference TRBV2 and TRBJ2-3, the full variable domain is EPEVTQTPSHQVTQMGQEVILRCVPISNHLYFYWYRQILGQKVEFLVSFYNNEISEKSEIFDDQFSVERPDGSNFTLKIRSTKLEDSAMYFCASRDREERTDTQYFGPGTRLTVL.

V usage is TRBV27 and J usage is TRBJ2-1; no firm D call. V lost 3 bases and J 4 bases, leaving 13 bases between the germline ends. The CDR3 sequence is 15 residues long. Germline-derived CDR1 and CDR2 are MNHEY and SMNVEV (reference sequence). This CDR3 reads CASSLDHGPYNEQFF. The CDR3 nucleotides are TGTGCCAGCAGTTTGGACCACGGACCTTACAATGAGCAGTTCTTC.

This chain connects TRBV5-6 to TRBJ2-7; D might be TRBD2 (6 bases). V was cut by 5 bases and J by 2 bases, with 17 bases left in between. The germline V gene encodes CDR1 SGHDT and CDR2 YYEEEE. The CDR3 is 15 residues long. CDR3 protein: CASSPGEAFPYEQYF. In DNA form, the CDR3 reads TGTGCCAGCAGTCCGGGGGAGGCTTTCCCCTACGAGCAGTACTTC. The entire variable domain, with the rest obtained from reference TRBV5-6 and TRBJ2-7, is as follows: DAGVTQSPTHLIKTRGQQVTLRCSPKSGHDTVSWYQQALGQGPQFIFQYYEEEERQRGNFPDRFSGHQFPNYSSELNVNALLLGDSALYLCASSPGEAFPYEQYFGPGTRLTVT.

This clonotype has only a few counts. Written as DNA, the CDR3 is TGCGCCAGCAGCCAAGCGAACCGTCGGGGGTTTGACAAAAACATTCAGTACTTC. Protein sequence: CASSQANRRGFDKNIQYF. The chain couples TRBV4-1 to TRBJ2-4, with D possibly matching TRBD2 (6 bases). CDR1 is MGHRA, CDR2 YSYEKL, per germline. Trimming shortened V by 1 base and J by 3 bases, and 19 bases separated the two germline ends. The CDR3 has 18 amino acids.

CDR3 bases: TGTGCCAGCAGCTTAGATGCGCGCGTAACCTACGAGCAGTACTTC. Protein product: CASSLDARVTYEQYF. V and J are TRBV11-2 and TRBJ2-4, with unresolved D. The end of the DNA is better explained by TRBJ2-7, so the J call may be wrong. CDR1 is SGHAT and CDR2 is FQNNGV in the germline V gene. The CDR3 contains 15 residues.

The chain is built from TRBV20-1 and TRBJ2-5; TRBD1 is a possible D gene (5 bases). Germline V gene data show CDR1 as DFQATT and CDR2 as SNEGSKA (reference sequence). The ends were cut back, 0 bases at V and 11 bases at J, with 16 bases in the middle. CDR3 size: 13 residues. The CDR3 nucleotides read TGCAGTGCTAGAGAGCAGGGTCTTAATGAGCAGTACTTC. This gives the protein CSAREQGLNEQYF.

This clonotype was detected a few times. CDR3: CSVVGGNSYEQYF. The DNA of the CDR3 is TGCAGCGTTGTGGGCGGGAACTCCTACGAGCAGTACTTC. The rearrangement joins TRBV29-1 to TRBJ2-7, with D possibly TRBD2 on 6 matching bases. The CDR3 length is 13 residues. Germline assignment: CDR1 SQVTM and CDR2 ANQGSEA. Trimming pared 4 bases from V and 0 bases from J, leaving 10 bases between.

The V and J genes are TRBV20-1 and TRBJ2-7; 7 bases are a match to TRBD1. Germline values: CDR1 DFQATT, CDR2 SNEGSKA (reference sequence). The ends lost 6 bases at V and 5 bases at J; junction bases unmatched: 13. This CDR3 has 14 residues. CDR3 nucleotides: TGCAGTGCCCGCCCCAGGGGGATAGGGAACGAGCAGTACTTC. Amino acids: CSARPRGIGNEQYF.

The chain couples TRBV5-1 to TRBJ2-3; 8 nucleotides agree with TRBD2. V lost 5 bases, J lost 6 bases, and 17 bases stayed unmatched. This CDR3 is built from 17 residues. CDR1 and CDR2 (germline): SGHRS, YFSETQ. The DNA of the CDR3 is TGCGCCAGCAGAACCCTCGGGAGGGGAGGGAGTGCGGATACGCAGTATTTT. It encodes CASRTLGRGGSADTQYF.

This clonotype was detected only a few times. This rearrangement joins TRBV20-1 to TRBJ2-4; no definite D call. V lost 3 bases and J lost 0, with 12 bases in between. Germline V gives CDR1 DFQATT, CDR2 SNEGSKA (reference sequence). The CDR3 spans 15 residues. The CDR3 DNA is TGCAGTGCTAGCGTCGGAGAATTAGCCAAAAACATTCAGTACTTC. It encodes CSASVGELAKNIQYF.

The table lists this clonotype with a few counts. This may be a read error: a much more frequent sequence differs by one nucleotide. The gene calls are TRBV20-1 and TRBJ1-2, with 8 bases fitting TRBD1. This CDR3 has 12 residues. With V trimmed by 6 bases and J by 2 bases, 2 bases remained unmatched. Germline V CDR1 and CDR2: DFQATT, SNEGSKA (reference sequence). The CDR3 protein is CSAGTGNYGYTF. Here the CDR3 DNA reads TGCAGTGCCGGGACAGGAAACTATGGCTACACCTTC.

The genes are TRBV27 and TRBJ2-5; 9 bases are a match to TRBD2. Germline loops: CDR1 MNHEY, CDR2 SMNVEV (reference sequence). This CDR3 comprises 15 residues. V lost 2 bases and J lost 3; bases outside the gene matches: 4. The CDR3 sequence: CASSLVAGVEETQYF. The CDR3 DNA reads as TGTGCCAGCAGTTTAGTAGCGGGGGTGGAAGAGACCCAGTACTTC.

The V and J genes are TRBV12-3 or TRBV12-4 and TRBJ2-5; TRBD2 might be the D (5 bases). The last part of the DNA fits TRBJ2-7 better; the J call may be wrong. CDR3 length: 13 residues. The CDR3 sequence is CASRRQTRGEQYF. As DNA, the CDR3 is TGTGCCAGCAGGCGCCAAACTAGAGGCGAGCAGTACTTC.

The V gene is TRBV11-2, the J gene TRBJ2-7, with TRBD2 matching 7 bases. This CDR3 has 14 amino acids. V gave up 3 bases and J gave up 3 bases; unmatched junction bases: 5. The germline V gene encodes CDR1 SGHAT and CDR2 FQNNGV. The CDR3 region is CASSFWRGSYEQYF. The CDR3 bases are TGTGCCAGCAGCTTCTGGCGGGGGAGCTACGAGCAGTACTTC. Full variable domain (outside the CDR3, taken from reference TRBV11-2 and TRBJ2-7): EAGVAQSPRYKIIEKRQSVAFWCNPISGHATLYWYQQILGQGPKLLIQFQNNGVVDDSQLPKDRFSAERLKGVDSTLKIQPAKLEDSAVYLCASSFWRGSYEQYFGPGTRLTVT.